Listed below are T cell receptor beta chains from one sample, sequenced in a study of OX40 agonist ivuxolimab in advanced cancers. Assay: immunoSEQ multiplex PCR; the TCRdb copy retains only in-frame clones and omits some. The profile shows 9,000 to 10,000 clones, 65% to 75% of them singletons. Specimen: CD4+ or CD8+ T cells sorted from blood, collected in a trial of the OX40 agonist ivuxolimab. The receptors were sampled from an adult with an advanced solid tumor such as melanoma, head and neck, liver or kidney cancer. Both conserved end residues are part of each CDR3. A D gene is named only where the DNA matches it firmly. Expanded clones are given a class, and other clones once, few, many or no size at all.

NA | TRBJ2-7 | TRBV5-1 | NA | TGCGCCAGCAGCTTGGGACAGGCCGAGCAGTACTTC | CASSLGQAEQYF
NA | TRBJ2-3 | TRBV7-9 | NA | TGTGCCAGCAGCTTACTCTCTCCAGATACGCAGTATTTT | CASSLLSPDTQYF
NA | TRBJ1-3 | TRBV5-1 | NA | TGCGCCAGCAGCCTCAACGGGGGTGGGTTAGGAAACACCATATATTTT | CASSLNGGGLGNTIYF
TRBD2 | TRBJ2-3 | TRBV4-1 | NA | TGCGCCAGCAGATCTAGCGGCCTCAGCACAGATACGCAGTATTTT | CASRSSGLSTDTQYF
NA | TRBJ1-1 | TRBV27 | NA | TGTGCCAGCAGTTTCGGGTTGAACACTGAAGCTTTCTTT | CASSFGLNTEAFF
NA | TRBJ2-1 | TRBV9 | NA | TGTGCCAGCAGCGACCGGCTGGGGGGTGAGCAGTTCTTC | CASSDRLGGEQFF
TRBD1 | TRBJ2-1 | TRBV2 | few | TGTGCCAGCAGTGAAGCTACGACAGGGCGTGAGCAGTTCTTC | CASSEATTGREQFF
TRBD2 | TRBJ2-7 | TRBV7-6 | NA | TGTGCCAGCAGCGGGGGTAGCGGGGGGGTGATCGAGCAGTACTTC | CASSGGSGGVIEQYF
TRBD1 | TRBJ2-7 | TRBV10-1 | once | TGCGCCAGCAGCCAGACAGGGACCTCCTACGAGCAGTACTTC | CASSQTGTSYEQYF
NA | TRBJ2-5 | TRBV19 | few | TGTGCCAGTAGTGGACCTCAAGTGGAGACCCAGTACTTC | CASSGPQVETQYF
NA | TRBJ1-5 | TRBV7-9 | NA | TGTGCCAGCAGCTTTAGCTCGGCAGGGGTGGGTCAGCCCCAGCATTTT | CASSFSSAGVGQPQHF
NA | TRBJ2-2 | TRBV4-2 | NA | TGTGCCAGCAGCCCTCGCAGTGCCGGGGAGCTGTTTTTT | CASSPRSAGELFF
NA | TRBJ2-5 | TRBV21-1 | NA | TGTGCCAGCAGGAGCGGGGTTAATGGCGAGACCCAGTACTTC | CASRSGVNGETQYF
NA | TRBJ1-1 | TRBV27 | NA | TGTGCCAGCAGTATCCGACGGGGCGCTGAAGCTTTCTTT | CASSIRRGAEAFF
NA | TRBJ2-7 | TRBV4-3 | once | TGCGCCAGCAGCCAACTTACAGGATTAGCCTACGAGCAGTACTTC | CASSQLTGLAYEQYF
TRBD1 | TRBJ2-1 | TRBV9 | once | TGTGCCAGCAGCCAAGGGGGCGGTGAGCAGTTCTTC | CASSQGGGEQFF
TRBD1 | TRBJ2-7 | TRBV7-9 | NA | TGTGCCAGCCGCGGGACAGGGGGCTACGAGCAGTACTTC | CASRGTGGYEQYF
NA | TRBJ1-1 | TRBV2 | NA | TGTGCCAACTGGGGACAAATAAACACTGAAGCTTTCTTT | CANWGQINTEAFF
TRBD2 | TRBJ2-7 | TRBV13 | NA | TGTGCCAGCAGCTTTAGCGGGCCCTCCTACGAGCAGTACTTC | CASSFSGPSYEQYF
NA | TRBJ2-7 | TRBV10-2 | few | TGCGCCAGCAGTGAGTGGGGCTACGAGCAGTACTTC | CASSEWGYEQYF
NA | TRBJ2-1 | TRBV7-9 | NA | TGTGCCAGCAGCCGTAACAAGGGGGGAACCTACAATGAGCAGTTCTTC | CASSRNKGGTYNEQFF
NA | TRBJ2-1 | TRBV4-3 | hyperexpanded | TGCGCCAGCAGCTCCGGGATTACAGCGATGTCTTTCCACAATGAGCAGTTCTTC | CASSSGITAMSFHNEQFF
TRBD1 | TRBJ2-5 | TRBV10-3 | few | TGTGCCATCGACAGGGTGGGATTGGAGACCCAGTACTTC | CAIDRVGLETQYF
NA | TRBJ1-1 | TRBV5-6 | NA | TGTGCCAGCAGCCTTGGCGCAGATGAAGCTTTCTTT | CASSLGADEAFF
NA | TRBJ2-3 | TRBV2 | medium-sized | TGTGCCAGCAGTGAAGGGACCCTGCCTGATACGCAGTATTTT | CASSEGTLPDTQYF
NA | TRBJ2-6 | TRBV9 | once | TGTGCCAGCAGCCCTAGCTCTGGGGCCAACGTCCTGACTTTC | CASSPSSGANVLTF
NA | TRBJ1-6 | TRBV5-4 | NA | TGTGCCAGCAGCTTGGGGAAGGCCCTCCACTTT | CASSLGKALHF
NA | TRBJ2-7 | TRBV28 | few | TGTGCCAGCAGCCTGGGGCTATTATACGAGCAGTACTTC | CASSLGLLYEQYF
TRBD2 | TRBJ2-1 | TRBV4-3 | NA | TGCGCCAGCAGCCACCTTAGCGGGGGGGATTTCTACAATGAGCAGTTCTTC | CASSHLSGGDFYNEQFF